A selection of T cell receptor beta chains follows, all from one sample in a study of cytomegalovirus exposure and HLA in healthy donors. Profiled with immunoSEQ multiplex PCR; TCRdb holds only in-frame clones, not every one. This table has under 70,000 clones, roughly four fifths appearing once. The sequencing sample was made of PBMCs. All receptors come from a man aged 50-60 years in good health and CMV-seronegative. CDR3s include the opening cysteine and the closing phenylalanine or tryptophan. A D gene is named only where the DNA matches it firmly. Some rows have no size entry. The others give once, few or many, or a class for an expanded clone.

CDR3 protein	CDR3 DNA	CDR3 length	V gene	J gene	D gene	clone size
CASSADRMGDTQYF	TGTGCCAGCAGCGCAGACAGGATGGGAGATACGCAGTATTTT	14	TRBV6-1	TRBJ2-3	NA	NA
CASSFRRGRPGGNEQFF	TGTGCCAGCAGTTTCCGACGGGGTCGCCCGGGGGGCAATGAGCAGTTCTTC	17	TRBV27	TRBJ2-1	TRBD2	once
CASSSGQDYGYTF	TGTGCCAGCAGTTCGGGACAGGACTATGGCTACACCTTC	13	TRBV27	TRBJ1-2	TRBD1	NA
CASSSAGKAYNEQFF	TGTGCCAGCAGCTCCGCGGGGAAGGCTTACAATGAGCAGTTCTTC	15	TRBV5-4	TRBJ2-1	NA	NA
CASSIWGGPSWQGKTGELFF	TGTGCCAGTAGTATTTGGGGTGGCCCCTCTTGGCAGGGAAAGACCGGGGAGCTGTTTTTT	20	TRBV19	TRBJ2-2	NA	NA
CASSFLGTGARNTGELFF	TGCGCCAGCAGCTTTCTCGGGACAGGGGCACGGAACACCGGGGAGCTGTTTTTT	18	TRBV5-1	TRBJ2-2	TRBD1	NA
CASSPEQGATEAFF	TGTGCCAGCAGCCCGGAACAGGGGGCCACTGAAGCTTTCTTT	14	TRBV5-4	TRBJ1-1	TRBD1	NA
CASSRDLGGGEKLFF	TGTGCCAGCAGCCGCGACCTTGGGGGAGGGGAAAAACTGTTTTTT	15	TRBV14	TRBJ1-4	NA	NA
CASRETVSSYEQYF	TGCGCCAGCAGGGAGACAGTCAGCTCCTACGAGCAGTACTTC	14	TRBV5-1	TRBJ2-7	NA	NA
CASTAGTGGSYEQYF	TGTGCCAGCACAGCCGGGACAGGGGGCAGCTACGAGCAGTACTTC	15	TRBV27	TRBJ2-7	TRBD1	NA
CASSQDTGFYEQYF	TGCGCCAGCAGCCAAGATACAGGGTTTTACGAGCAGTACTTC	14	TRBV4-3	TRBJ2-7	NA	few
CASGPWQFF	TGTGCCAGCGGGCCTTGGCAGTTCTTC	9	TRBV27	TRBJ2-1	NA	NA
CASSYTTATDTQYF	TGTGCCAGCAGTTACACAACAGCCACAGATACGCAGTATTTT	14	TRBV6-5	TRBJ2-3	NA	NA
CASSAGIGEQYF	TGTGCCAGCAGCGCCGGGATTGGCGAGCAGTACTTC	12	TRBV11-2	TRBJ2-7	NA	NA
CASSFGHPSTEAFF	TGTGCCAGCAGCTTTGGACACCCGAGCACTGAAGCTTTCTTT	14	TRBV7-9	TRBJ1-1	NA	NA
CASSLANSYEQYF	TGTGCCAGCAGCTTAGCCAACTCCTACGAGCAGTACTTC	13	TRBV7-9	TRBJ2-7	NA	NA
CASSPLSGVGNQPQHF	TGTGCCAGCTCACCACTATCGGGGGTGGGCAATCAGCCCCAGCATTTT	16	TRBV18	TRBJ1-5	NA	NA
CASSPSNRVEKLFF	TGTGCCAGCAGCCCCTCGAACAGGGTTGAAAAACTGTTTTTT	14	TRBV13	TRBJ1-4	NA	NA
CASSSRYGNTEAFF	TGTGCCAGCAGTTCGAGGTATGGGAACACTGAAGCTTTCTTT	14	TRBV27	TRBJ1-1	NA	NA
CASTPYSAGEETQYF	TGTGCCAGCACCCCTTATTCAGCGGGGGAAGAGACCCAGTACTTC	15	TRBV6-5	TRBJ2-5	TRBD2	NA
CASREVSGGVGNTIYF	TGTGCCAGCAGGGAGGTATCAGGGGGCGTTGGAAACACCATATATTTT	16	TRBV7-2	TRBJ1-3	TRBD1	NA
CASSLVSRRSQETQYF	TGCGCCAGCAGCTTGGTGTCCCGACGGAGCCAAGAGACCCAGTACTTC	16	TRBV5-1	TRBJ2-5	NA	NA
CASSGRLAGGPGDEQFF	TGCGCCAGCAGCGGAAGACTAGCGGGGGGGCCGGGGGATGAGCAGTTCTTC	17	TRBV5-1	TRBJ2-1	TRBD2	NA
CASSESGGGFYEQYF	TGTGCCAGCAGTGAATCTGGAGGGGGCTTCTACGAGCAGTACTTC	15	TRBV25-1	TRBJ2-7	NA	NA
CASTRGLAGLLNTQYF	TGTGCCAGCACCCGAGGGCTAGCGGGGTTATTGAATACGCAGTATTTT	16	TRBV2	TRBJ2-3	TRBD2	NA
CASSIDRGTRRTDTQYF	TGTGCCAGTAGTATAGATCGCGGGACTCGAAGGACAGATACGCAGTATTTT	17	TRBV19	TRBJ2-3	NA	NA
CASSLAQGARDEQYF	TGTGCCAGCAGCTTAGCGCAGGGGGCGCGGGACGAGCAGTACTTC	15	TRBV7-9	TRBJ2-7	TRBD1	NA
CASSYSRRGETEAFF	TGTGCCAGCAGTTACTCGCGCAGGGGGGAAACTGAAGCTTTCTTT	15	TRBV6-5	TRBJ1-1	TRBD1	NA
CASSYTEASGSNEQFF	TGTGCCAGCAGTTACACAGAGGCTAGCGGGAGCAATGAGCAGTTCTTC	16	TRBV6-5	TRBJ2-1	TRBD2	NA
CASSKTGFSGANVLTF	TGTGCCAGTAGTAAGACAGGATTCTCTGGGGCCAACGTCCTGACTTTC	16	TRBV19	TRBJ2-6	NA	once
CSSSLVTSEAFF	TGTTCCAGCAGCTTAGTGACATCTGAAGCTTTCTTT	12	TRBV7-9	TRBJ1-1	NA	NA
CASSLEAVVTYEQYF	TGTGCCAGCAGCTTAGAAGCGGTCGTAACCTACGAGCAGTACTTC	15	TRBV7-9	TRBJ2-7	NA	NA